Detailed here is one TCR beta chain. Its target is unknown. This record belongs to a study of graft-versus-host responses after intestinal transplantation. Using immunoSEQ multiplex PCR, the repertoire was profiled, and TCRdb retains in-frame clones only, with some absent. Among about 120,000 clones listed, 90% to 95% were seen once. V lost 1 base, J lost 1 base, and 10 bases stayed unmatched. The CDR3 is 18 residues long. Germline V lookup: CDR1 LNHDA, CDR2 SQIVND (reference sequence). Specimen: unstimulated CD8+ T cells sorted from spleen or lymph node cells, collected before transplant. The sequence derives from a human donor who was the organ donor for an intestinal transplant. The V and J genes are TRBV19 and TRBJ2-3, with TRBD1 matching over 8 bases. Written as DNA, the CDR3 is TGTGCCAGTAGTATAGGGCCCTTCGACAGGGGACGCACAGATACGCAGTATTTT. Translating gives CASSIGPFDRGRTDTQYF. The full variable domain, with the rest looked up from reference TRBV19 and TRBJ2-3, is DGGITQSPKYLFRKEGQNVTLSCEQNLNHDAMYWYRQDPGQGLRLIYYSQIVNDFQKGDIAEGYSVSREKKESFPLTVTSAQKNPTAFYLCASSIGPFDRGRTDTQYFGPGTRLTVL.